Below are 30 T cell receptor beta chains sequenced from a single sample in a study of T cells in Graves' hyperthyroidism and ophthalmopathy. RNA transcripts yielded amplified TCR beta CDR3 regions. The HTBI primer set was used in a first-round RT-PCR of the TCR CDR3. MiXCR was run by TCRdb on the multiplex PCR reads, yielding one entry per CDR3 protein. Seen here are some 300,000 distinct CDR3 sequences, over 15% observed once, and the top ten hold approximately 33%. Sequencing input: blood. The receptors come from a man younger than 40 with Graves' hyperthyroidism.

This clonotype was seen a few times. The chain uses TRBV14 and TRBJ1-3; D call uncertain. Trimming left V 1 base short and J 0 bases short, with 13 bases between. Germline CDR1 is SGHDN and CDR2 is FVKESK. The CDR3 is 17 residues long. CDR3 DNA: TGTGCCAGCAGCCAAGTCGTAGAGGGTCTCTCTGGAAACACCATATATTTT. Translated, it gives CASSQVVEGLSGNTIYF.

This clonotype was observed many times. The V gene is TRBV5-5, the J gene TRBJ1-5, with a tentative D call TRBD1 (5 bases). From germline, CDR1 is SGHKS and CDR2 YYEKEE (reference sequence). V dropped 0 bases and J dropped 7 bases, with 14 bases sitting between them. This CDR3 region has 15 residues. CDR3 in amino acids: CASSLGTGDRQPQHF. For the CDR3, the DNA is TGTGCCAGCAGCTTGGGTACGGGGGACCGCCAGCCCCAGCATTTT.

This chain links TRBV20-1 with TRBJ1-5, with TRBD1 as a possible D gene (5 bases). V lost 8 bases, J lost 1 base, and 12 bases lay in between. The CDR3 is 13 residues long. The germline gives CDR1 DFQATT, CDR2 SNEGSKA (reference sequence). The DNA for the CDR3 is TGCAGTACTTCCGGACAAAGCAATCAGCCCCAGCATTTT. Its translation is CSTSGQSNQPQHF.

As concerns this clonotype: This may come from a read error, since a much larger clone is one base off. The rearrangement links TRBV3-1 to TRBJ2-5; D is undetermined. The CDR3 contains 16 residues. Germline V gene lookup returns CDR1 LGHDT and CDR2 YNNKEL (reference sequence). The CDR3 is CASSQVFGSPAEAQYF. In DNA, the CDR3 is TGTGCCAGCAGCCAAGTATTTGGCAGTCCGGCAGAGGCCCAGTACTTC.

This clonotype showed up many times. The chain links TRBV2 to TRBJ1-6; 9 nucleotides align to TRBD1. Looked up from germline, CDR1 is SNHLY and CDR2 is FYNNEI. Trimming removed 8 bases from V and 9 bases from J; junction bases left unmatched: 11. This CDR3 comprises 15 residues. The CDR3 DNA reads TGTGCCAGCTGCCAAGAGGGGACAGGGATTTCACCCCTCCACTTT. This sequence encodes CASCQEGTGISPLHF.

In its sample, this clonotype was seen many times. The gene calls are TRBV10-3 and TRBJ2-1; D is undetermined. The CDR3 totals 14 residues. CDR1 and CDR2 from the germline V gene are ENHRY and SYGVKD. V lost 4 bases and J lost 0, with 7 bases in between. The CDR3 coding sequence is TGTGCCATCAGTGTTTCCAGCTCCTACAATGAGCAGTTCTTC. As protein: CAISVSSSYNEQFF.

With respect to this clonotype: This may stem from a read error, because a much larger clone lies one nucleotide away. The V call is TRBV30, the J call TRBJ2-1, with 7 bases lining up with TRBD1. The V segment lost 0 bases and the J segment 7 bases; nucleotides outside the gene matches: 6. This CDR3 comprises 14 residues. CDR1 and CDR2 (germline): GTSNPN, SVGIG (reference sequence). This chain's CDR3 is CAWSVGTASNEQFF. The DNA for the CDR3 is TGTGCCTGGAGTGTAGGGACAGCTAGTAATGAGCAGTTCTTC.

This clonotype appeared many times. The CDR3 DNA is TGTGCCAGCAGTTTGGTCACGGCGACCTACGAGCAGTACTTC. The encoded protein is CASSLVTATYEQYF. This chain links TRBV12-3 or TRBV12-4 with TRBJ2-7; unclear D gene. Between the trimmed V and J ends, which lost 3 bases and 2 bases, there was a span of 11 bases. The CDR3 spans 14 residues.

The CDR3 loop is CSVDGPFGSSYEQYF. The CDR3 DNA follows: TGCAGCGTTGATGGCCCTTTCGGGAGCTCCTACGAGCAGTACTTC. This sequence joins TRBV29-1 and TRBJ2-7; D might be TRBD2 (6 bases). V lost 3 bases to trimming and J lost 0 bases, with 15 bases between them. The CDR3 length is 15 residues. Germline V lookup: CDR1 SQVTM, CDR2 ANQGSEA.

This chain connects TRBV20-1 to TRBJ2-5; the D is unclear. The germline V and J ends were trimmed by 4 bases and 5 bases, with 11 bases remaining between them. The CDR3 length is 12 residues. Germline assignment: CDR1 DFQATT and CDR2 SNEGSKA (reference sequence). The CDR3: CSAISGGETQYF. The CDR3 DNA is TGCAGTGCTATTTCAGGTGGGGAGACCCAGTACTTC.

This clonotype was picked up a small number of times. The chain links TRBV7-9 to TRBJ2-7; TRBD1 matches at 8 bases. After removal of 8 bases from V and 4 bases from J, the junction contained 13 bases not matched to a gene. The CDR3 has 15 amino acids. CDR1 and CDR2 (germline): SEHNR, FQNEAQ (reference sequence). CDR3 nucleotides: TGTGCCAGCCGGAAGGGACAGGCAGTCCTATACGAGCAGTACTTC. Its translation is CASRKGQAVLYEQYF.

This clonotype was picked up many times. The chain uses TRBV19 and TRBJ1-5, with D perhaps TRBD1 (5 bases). Deletions cut 9 bases from V and 0 bases from J, with 27 bases between. CDR1 LNHDA and CDR2 SQIVND come from the germline V gene (reference sequence). The CDR3 runs to 19 residues. The CDR3 DNA follows: TGTGCCAGCAGGCCCCGGGACTTCAAAAGTGGAGGTAGCAATCAGCCCCAGCATTTT. This encodes CASRPRDFKSGGSNQPQHF.

In its sample, this clonotype was seen many times. This chain connects TRBV30 to TRBJ2-1; D is uncertain. V lost 0 bases to trimming and J lost 5 bases, with 5 bases between them. CDR3 length: 12 amino acids. From germline, CDR1 is GTSNPN and CDR2 SVGIG (reference sequence). The CDR3 region is CAWSVTNNEQFF. CDR3 sequence (DNA): TGTGCCTGGAGTGTAACGAACAATGAGCAGTTCTTC.

This clonotype was observed at least ten times. The rearrangement joins TRBV10-3 to TRBJ2-1; 12 nucleotides line up with TRBD1. CDR1 and CDR2 from the germline V gene are ENHRY and SYGVKD. J was trimmed by 7 bases and V by 6 bases; bases with no gene match: 4. The CDR3 is 14 amino acids. CDR3 nucleotides: TGTGCCATCAGGGGACAGGGGGCGTGGAATGAGCAGTTCTTC. Translated: CAIRGQGAWNEQFF.

This clonotype was recorded many times. V gene TRBV6-1 combines with J gene TRBJ2-1, with a possible D match to TRBD2 (6 bases). This CDR3 has 12 residues. Trimming took off 5 bases at V and 11 bases at J, with 13 bases between the two ends. CDR1 and CDR2 from the germline V gene are MNHNS and SASEGT. As DNA, the CDR3 is TGTGCCAGCAGTCTACTTAGCGGAAAGCAGTTCTTC. This sequence encodes CASSLLSGKQFF.

The CDR3 DNA reads TGTGCCAGCACGGGTGAGCGGGAGTCCGGGGAGACCCAGTACTTC. Translated, it gives CASTGERESGETQYF. The V gene is TRBV13, the J gene TRBJ2-5; the match to TRBD2 covers 8 bases. Germline V gene sequence: CDR1 PRHDT, CDR2 FYEKMQ (reference sequence). The trim removed 7 bases at V and 5 bases at J, leaving 12 bases unmatched. CDR3 length: 15 residues.

This clonotype was counted a few times. The V and J genes are TRBV29-1 and TRBJ1-2; D is ambiguous. The CDR3 is 14 amino acids. Trimming left V 6 bases short and J 0 bases short, with 14 bases between. Germline V gene sequence: CDR1 SQVTM, CDR2 ANQGSEA. The CDR3: CSVSPRVANYGYTF. The CDR3 nucleotides read TGCAGCGTCTCCCCCCGGGTAGCTAACTATGGCTACACCTTC.

This clonotype has a count of ten or more. The chain has TRBV28 and TRBJ2-7; TRBD1 aligns across 7 bases. CDR3 length: 19 residues. The J segment lost 1 base and the V segment lost 5 bases, leaving 20 bases of the junction unmatched. Per germline, CDR1 MDHEN and CDR2 SYDVKM. CDR3 amino acids: CASSPYRGRSPRGSYEQYF. CDR3 DNA sequence: TGTGCCAGCAGTCCCTACAGGGGTCGTAGCCCCAGAGGATCCTACGAGCAGTACTTC.

This chain links TRBV11-2 with TRBJ2-3, with 7 positions matching TRBD1. This CDR3 is built from 19 residues. The ends lost 4 bases at V and 0 bases at J; junction bases unmatched: 16. Germline CDR1 SGHAT, CDR2 FQNNGV. Written as DNA, the CDR3 is TGTGCCAGCAGCTCGATCCCGGGACAGATAGACACTAGCACAGATACGCAGTATTTT. It codes for CASSSIPGQIDTSTDTQYF.

This clonotype was found a few times. The chain has TRBV2 and TRBJ2-7; D is undetermined. V lost 1 base and J 2 bases, leaving 9 bases between the germline ends. Germline V lookup: CDR1 SNHLY, CDR2 FYNNEI. This CDR3 spans 14 amino acids. The CDR3 reads CASSEVPLAYEQYF. The CDR3 nucleotides are TGTGCCAGCAGTGAAGTACCCCTTGCCTACGAGCAGTACTTC.

This chain's CDR3 is CASSLALGGDRRRGYTF. The CDR3 coding sequence is TGTGCCAGCAGCTTAGCGCTGGGGGGCGACAGGAGAAGAGGCTACACCTTC. The gene calls are TRBV7-9 and TRBJ1-2; TRBD1 is a possible D gene (6 bases). The length of the CDR3 is 17 residues. Germline loops: CDR1 SEHNR, CDR2 FQNEAQ (reference sequence). Trimming removed 0 bases from V and 8 bases from J, with 22 bases in between.

This clonotype was picked up a small number of times. The chain uses TRBV7-8 and TRBJ2-6; D unclear. Deletions cut 0 bases from V and 0 bases from J, with 15 bases between. The CDR3 totals 19 residues. Germline assignment: CDR1 SGHVS and CDR2 FQNEAQ. The CDR3 bases are TGTGCCAGCAGCTTAGCGGCCAGGACCGGGCTCTCTGGGGCCAACGTCCTGACTTTC. Translation: CASSLAARTGLSGANVLTF.

In the case of this clonotype: A much more abundant neighbour one base away suggests this may be a read error. V is TRBV10-3 and J is TRBJ2-1; TRBD2 is a possible D gene (7 bases). The CDR3 is 17 residues long. From germline, CDR1 is ENHRY and CDR2 SYGVKD. CDR3 DNA: TGTGCCATCAGTGAGTCGAGACGCGGCGCGGGGGCCAATGAGCAGCTCTTC. Its protein is CAISESRRGAGANEQLF.

This clonotype showed up many times. The chain is built from TRBV13 and TRBJ2-3; no reliable D call. This CDR3 spans 16 amino acids. Germline CDR1 and CDR2: PRHDT and FYEKMQ (reference sequence). V was trimmed by 5 bases and J by 1 base, leaving 16 bases between them. This CDR3 reads CASSQPPRLGTDTQYF. The CDR3 coding sequence is TGTGCCAGCAGCCAACCCCCCCGACTCGGCACAGATACGCAGTATTTT.

The V and J genes are TRBV29-1 and TRBJ2-3; a possible D gene is TRBD2 (5 bases). Trimming took off 0 bases at V and 0 bases at J, with 10 bases between the two ends. CDR1 SQVTM and CDR2 ANQGSEA come from the germline V gene. The CDR3 consists of 15 residues. The CDR3 loop reads CSVEDFGVSTDTQYF. CDR3 DNA sequence: TGCAGCGTTGAAGATTTCGGGGTCAGCACAGATACGCAGTATTTT.

The rearrangement links TRBV20-1 to TRBJ2-6, with D perhaps assigned TRBD1 or TRBD2 (5 bases each). CDR3 size: 19 residues. CDR1 and CDR2 from the germline V gene are DFQATT and SNEGSKA (reference sequence). With 0 bases removed from V and 0 bases from J, the gap between germline ends came to 18 bases. CDR3 sequence reads: CSARDRKGRLSSGANVLTF. The CDR3 DNA reads TGCAGTGCTAGAGATCGAAAGGGACGCCTTAGCTCTGGGGCCAACGTCCTGACTTTC.

At least ten counts were recorded for this clonotype. The genes are TRBV9 and TRBJ1-5; D call uncertain. V was clipped by 8 bases and J by 4 bases, with 4 bases between them. The CDR3 is 10 residues long. Germline CDR1 reads SGDLS; CDR2 reads YYNGEE. DNA of the CDR3: TGTGCCAGGCAGAATCAGCCCCAGCATTTT. Translating gives CARQNQPQHF.

This clonotype was seen more than once but under ten times. V is TRBV9 and J is TRBJ2-1; 8 positions agree with TRBD1. J lost 8 bases, V lost 2 bases, and 3 bases had no gene match. The CDR3 consists of 13 residues. Per germline, CDR1 SGDLS and CDR2 YYNGEE. The CDR3 here is CASSVRGLDEQFF. CDR3 DNA sequence: TGTGCCAGCAGCGTCAGGGGGCTGGATGAGCAGTTCTTC.

In its sample, this clonotype was seen many times. This chain links TRBV7-8 with TRBJ1-1; TRBD1 aligns across 9 bases. J was trimmed by 1 base and V by 2 bases; bases with no gene match: 2. From germline, CDR1 is SGHVS and CDR2 FQNEAQ. The CDR3 extends over 15 amino acids. This CDR3 reads CASSLTGGRNTEAFF. The CDR3, as DNA: TGTGCCAGCAGCTTAACAGGGGGCCGGAACACTGAAGCTTTCTTT.

The chain recombines TRBV24-1 with TRBJ2-7; D may be TRBD2 (5 bases). The germline V and J ends were trimmed by 2 bases and 0 bases, with 10 bases remaining between them. Per germline, CDR1 KGHDR and CDR2 SFDVKD. This CDR3 region has 15 residues. The CDR3 DNA sequence: TGTGCCACCAGTGATTCCGGACGGGACTCCTACGAGCAGTACTTC. It encodes CATSDSGRDSYEQYF.